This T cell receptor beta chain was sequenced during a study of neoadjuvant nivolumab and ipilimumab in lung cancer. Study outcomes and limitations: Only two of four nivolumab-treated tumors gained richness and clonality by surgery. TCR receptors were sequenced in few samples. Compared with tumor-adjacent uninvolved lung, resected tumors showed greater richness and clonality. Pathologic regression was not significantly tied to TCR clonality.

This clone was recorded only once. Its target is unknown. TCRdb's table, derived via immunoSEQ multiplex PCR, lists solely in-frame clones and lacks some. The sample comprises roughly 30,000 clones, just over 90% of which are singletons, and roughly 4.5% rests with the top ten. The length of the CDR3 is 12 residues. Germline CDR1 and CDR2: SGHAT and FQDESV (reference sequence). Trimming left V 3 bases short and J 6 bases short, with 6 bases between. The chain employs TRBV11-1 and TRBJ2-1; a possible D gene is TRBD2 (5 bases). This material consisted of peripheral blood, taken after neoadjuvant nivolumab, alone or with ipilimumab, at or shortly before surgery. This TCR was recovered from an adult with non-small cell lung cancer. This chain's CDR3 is CASSFGLNEQFF. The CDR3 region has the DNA TGTGCCAGCAGCTTCGGACTCAATGAGCAGTTCTTC.